This T cell receptor (beta chain) originates from a study of CD8+CD57+ T cells in acquired aplastic anemia. This CDR3 is built from 11 residues. Germline CDR1 is DFQATT and CDR2 is SNEGSKA (reference sequence). Trimming stripped 1 base from V and 5 bases from J, with 5 bases between. CD8+CD57+ cell expansion, shown by flow cytometry, had occurred in the patients selected for sequencing. There are a few counts of this clonotype. What it binds is not known. The study profiled TCR beta VDJ and CDR3 using genomic DNA as template. TCRdb recomputed calls from the reads with MiXCR, one row per CDR3 protein. The sample yields roughly 180,000 distinct CDR3 sequences, 45% to 60% seen once. Study-level findings and limits: Both patients and controls carried the same twenty-nine CD8+ CDR3 sequences.

V is TRBV20-1 and J is TRBJ1-1; D unresolved. The sample comprised sorted CD4+, CD8+, or CD8+CD57+ T cells (not recorded which) from PBMCs. This clonotype originated in a human donor with aplastic anemia. The CDR3 nucleotides read TGCAGTGCTAGAGGGCCAACTGAAGCTTTCTTT. Protein sequence: CSARGPTEAFF.